This is a list of T cell receptor beta chains from one sample in a study of CD8+CD57+ T cells in acquired aplastic anemia. From the reads, TCRdb called clonotypes with MiXCR, one entry per CDR3 protein. The data show 150,000 to 160,000 distinct CDR3 sequences, approximately 52% seen once. Sample: sorted CD4+, CD8+, or CD8+CD57+ T cells (not recorded which) from PBMCs. These receptors were taken from a human donor with aplastic anemia. CDR3s include the opening cysteine and the closing phenylalanine or tryptophan. Fields, in order: J gene, V gene, clone size, D gene, CDR3 DNA, CDR3 protein. A D gene is named only where the DNA matches it firmly. Where a row states a size, it is once, few, many or the class of an expanded clone; other rows omit it.

J gene: TRBJ2-7; V gene: TRBV10-3; clone size: once; D gene: -; CDR3 DNA: TGTGCCATCAGGCCAGACAGTTTCAACTCCTACGAGCAGTACTTC; CDR3 protein: CAIRPDSFNSYEQYF
J gene: TRBJ2-1; V gene: TRBV20-1; clone size: -; D gene: TRBD2; CDR3 DNA: TGCAGTGCGACGACTAGCGGGGGGGTCCGGGAGCAGTTCTTC; CDR3 protein: CSATTSGGVREQFF
J gene: TRBJ2-3; V gene: TRBV7-9; clone size: -; D gene: -; CDR3 DNA: TGTGCCAGCAGCTCGCTTAGTCCAGATACGCAGTATTTT; CDR3 protein: CASSSLSPDTQYF
J gene: TRBJ1-5; V gene: TRBV20-1; clone size: -; D gene: -; CDR3 DNA: TGCAGTGCGTCACAGCCTAGCAATCAGCCCCAGCATTTT; CDR3 protein: CSASQPSNQPQHF
J gene: TRBJ2-7; V gene: TRBV29-1; clone size: -; D gene: TRBD1; CDR3 DNA: TGCAGCGCCCCGGGACAGCGCTACGAGCAGTACTTC; CDR3 protein: CSAPGQRYEQYF
J gene: TRBJ2-6; V gene: TRBV11-1; clone size: -; D gene: -; CDR3 DNA: TGTACCAGCAGCTCTTTGGGACCGGGGTTCAGACGTGGGGCCAACGTCCTGACTTTC; CDR3 protein: CTSSSLGPGFRRGANVLTF
J gene: TRBJ1-1; V gene: TRBV24-1; clone size: -; D gene: -; CDR3 DNA: TGTGCCACCAGTGATTCGACAGGTCTCGAAGCTTTCTTT; CDR3 protein: CATSDSTGLEAFF
J gene: TRBJ1-2; V gene: TRBV11-2; clone size: many; D gene: TRBD1; CDR3 DNA: TGTGCCAGCAGCACGGGACAGGCTAACTATGGCTACACCTTC; CDR3 protein: CASSTGQANYGYTF
J gene: TRBJ1-6; V gene: TRBV12-3/TRBV12-4; clone size: -; D gene: -; CDR3 DNA: TGTGCCAGCAGTTTATCGGGAGCCGTAAATTCACCCCTCCACTTT; CDR3 protein: CASSLSGAVNSPLHF
J gene: TRBJ2-1; V gene: TRBV25-1; clone size: few; D gene: TRBD2; CDR3 DNA: TGTGCCAGCAGTGTCCCCCGACTAGCGGGGGGCAACAATGAGCAGTTCTTC; CDR3 protein: CASSVPRLAGGNNEQFF
J gene: TRBJ2-7; V gene: TRBV2; clone size: many; D gene: TRBD2; CDR3 DNA: TGTGCCAGCAGGGGCGAAGCGGGAGCCTACGAGCAGTACTTC; CDR3 protein: CASRGEAGAYEQYF
J gene: TRBJ2-1; V gene: TRBV20-1; clone size: many; D gene: -; CDR3 DNA: TGCAGTGCTAGAGATAAGGACTACAATGAGCAGTTCTTC; CDR3 protein: CSARDKDYNEQFF
J gene: TRBJ2-7; V gene: TRBV12-3/TRBV12-4; clone size: -; D gene: TRBD1; CDR3 DNA: TGTGCCGGCAGTTTAGCTCCCCCGGGACAGGGGTACTTC; CDR3 protein: CAGSLAPPGQGYF
J gene: TRBJ1-1; V gene: TRBV9; clone size: -; D gene: TRBD1; CDR3 DNA: TGTGCCAGCAGCGTAGTCGAGGGACGTACAGGGGGGCTCACTGAAGCTTTCTTT; CDR3 protein: CASSVVEGRTGGLTEAFF
J gene: TRBJ1-1; V gene: TRBV20-1; clone size: -; D gene: -; CDR3 DNA: TGCAGTGCTCGCCGGCTCGGAGGAGTTACTGACACTGAAGCTTTCTTT; CDR3 protein: CSARRLGGVTDTEAFF
J gene: TRBJ2-6; V gene: TRBV4-3; clone size: many; D gene: -; CDR3 DNA: TGCGCCAGCAGCCAAGACCCGGGGGCTGGGGCCAACGTCCTGACTTTC; CDR3 protein: CASSQDPGAGANVLTF
J gene: TRBJ2-4; V gene: TRBV20-1; clone size: -; D gene: -; CDR3 DNA: TGCAGTGCTACTCCCCCCCCCGGAATTCTAGCCAAAAACATTCAGTACTTC; CDR3 protein: CSATPPPGILAKNIQYF
J gene: TRBJ2-7; V gene: TRBV11-2; clone size: -; D gene: -; CDR3 DNA: TGTGCCAGCAGCTTAAGTGGGCGGGACAGCAACTTCTACGAGCAGTACTTC; CDR3 protein: CASSLSGRDSNFYEQYF
J gene: TRBJ2-7; V gene: TRBV2; clone size: -; D gene: -; CDR3 DNA: TGTGCCAGCAGTCAAACCTACGAGCAGTACTTC; CDR3 protein: CASSQTYEQYF
J gene: TRBJ2-1; V gene: TRBV10-1; clone size: -; D gene: TRBD1; CDR3 DNA: TGCGCCAGCAGTCCGGACAGGAACGATAATGAGCAGTTCTTC; CDR3 protein: CASSPDRNDNEQFF
J gene: TRBJ1-2; V gene: TRBV20-1; clone size: -; D gene: -; CDR3 DNA: TGCAGTGCTAGATTCAGGGACTATGGCTACACCTTC; CDR3 protein: CSARFRDYGYTF
J gene: TRBJ1-1; V gene: TRBV19; clone size: -; D gene: -; CDR3 DNA: TGTGCCAGTAGTTTGGGGGTATCTCTGTTGAACACTGAAGCTTTCTTT; CDR3 protein: CASSLGVSLLNTEAFF
J gene: TRBJ1-5; V gene: TRBV19; clone size: few; D gene: -; CDR3 DNA: TGTGCCAGTAGCGATGCACTGTGTAGCAATCAGCCCCAGCATTTT; CDR3 protein: CASSDALCSNQPQHF
J gene: TRBJ2-7; V gene: TRBV15; clone size: -; D gene: TRBD1; CDR3 DNA: TGTGCCACCAGCCTGACAGGGCAAACTTACGAGCAGTACTTC; CDR3 protein: CATSLTGQTYEQYF
J gene: TRBJ1-2; V gene: TRBV27; clone size: few; D gene: TRBD1; CDR3 DNA: TGTGCCAGCAGTTTAGACAGGGCGGATTCCTCTGGCTACACCTTC; CDR3 protein: CASSLDRADSSGYTF
J gene: TRBJ1-6; V gene: TRBV19; clone size: -; D gene: TRBD1; CDR3 DNA: TGTGCCAGTAGTCCGGGACAGGGACGGGGTTCACCCCTCCACTTT; CDR3 protein: CASSPGQGRGSPLHF
J gene: TRBJ1-4; V gene: TRBV11-2; clone size: -; D gene: -; CDR3 DNA: TGTGCCAGCAGCTTAGGAACGTTCAAGGAGGGGGAAAAACTGTTTTTT; CDR3 protein: CASSLGTFKEGEKLFF
J gene: TRBJ1-6; V gene: TRBV15; clone size: few; D gene: -; CDR3 DNA: TGTGCCACCACCCCAAACGCTAATTCACCCCTCCACTTT; CDR3 protein: CATTPNANSPLHF
J gene: TRBJ1-5; V gene: TRBV7-2; clone size: many; D gene: -; CDR3 DNA: TGTGCCAGCAGCCTACAACCAGGTTCCAATCAGCCCCAGCATTTT; CDR3 protein: CASSLQPGSNQPQHF
J gene: TRBJ1-2; V gene: TRBV12-3/TRBV12-4; clone size: -; D gene: -; CDR3 DNA: TGTGCCAGCAGCCGTGATCTGGTGGTCTATGGCTACACCTTC; CDR3 protein: CASSRDLVVYGYTF
J gene: TRBJ2-1; V gene: TRBV6-5; clone size: many; D gene: -; CDR3 DNA: TGTGCCAGCAGTTACTCGACAGCAGATGAGCAGTTCTTC; CDR3 protein: CASSYSTADEQFF
J gene: TRBJ1-2; V gene: TRBV12-3/TRBV12-4; clone size: -; D gene: TRBD1; CDR3 DNA: TGTGCCAGCAGTTTATGGGGACAGGGAGGGTATGGCTACACCTTC; CDR3 protein: CASSLWGQGGYGYTF
J gene: TRBJ1-1; V gene: TRBV9; clone size: many; D gene: -; CDR3 DNA: TGTGCCAGCAGCGTAGGCAGGGGAGGAACTGAAGCTTTCTTT; CDR3 protein: CASSVGRGGTEAFF
J gene: TRBJ2-7; V gene: TRBV4-3; clone size: many; D gene: -; CDR3 DNA: TGCGCCAGCAGCCAATCGAGCACCGCCTACGAGCAGTACTTC; CDR3 protein: CASSQSSTAYEQYF
J gene: TRBJ2-3; V gene: TRBV19; clone size: few; D gene: -; CDR3 DNA: TGTGCCAGTAGTATGAGCGATACGCAGTATTTT; CDR3 protein: CASSMSDTQYF
J gene: TRBJ2-7; V gene: TRBV2; clone size: -; D gene: TRBD1; CDR3 DNA: TGTGCCAGCAGCGGGACAGGGGCCGCTCTCTACGAGCAGTACTTC; CDR3 protein: CASSGTGAALYEQYF
J gene: TRBJ2-7; V gene: TRBV10-2; clone size: -; D gene: -; CDR3 DNA: TGCGCCAGCAGTGGACCGGGCTTGGACTACGAGCAGTACTTC; CDR3 protein: CASSGPGLDYEQYF
J gene: TRBJ1-5; V gene: TRBV29-1; clone size: -; D gene: -; CDR3 DNA: TGCAGCTACCTACAGGGAGTAGGGCAGCCCCAGCATTTT; CDR3 protein: CSYLQGVGQPQHF
J gene: TRBJ2-7; V gene: TRBV20-1; clone size: -; D gene: TRBD1; CDR3 DNA: TGCAGTGCTCAGCGGGACAGGGAGTACTTC; CDR3 protein: CSAQRDREYF
J gene: TRBJ2-1; V gene: TRBV2; clone size: -; D gene: TRBD2; CDR3 DNA: TGTGCCAGCAGACTAGCGGGAAACTCCTACAGTGAGCAGTTCTTC; CDR3 protein: CASRLAGNSYSEQFF
J gene: TRBJ2-3; V gene: TRBV7-9; clone size: many; D gene: TRBD2; CDR3 DNA: TGTGCCAGCAGCTCCGGGAGGCTAGATACGCAGTATTTT; CDR3 protein: CASSSGRLDTQYF
J gene: TRBJ1-4; V gene: TRBV5-1; clone size: many; D gene: -; CDR3 DNA: TGCGCCAGCAGCTTGGAGGGTAATGAAAAACTGTTTTTT; CDR3 protein: CASSLEGNEKLFF